The 22 T cell receptor beta chains below all came from one sample that was sequenced in a study of T-cell reconstitution after alpha-beta-depleted transplantation in children. The library targeted TCRbeta and was prepared with unique molecular identifiers. TCRdb itself ran the PCR reads through MiXCR, one entry per CDR3 protein. The sample has more than 200,000 distinct CDR3 sequences, more than 20% seen once; the top ten hold roughly 2.7%. Source: PBMCs, taken before TCRalphabeta/CD19-depleted stem cell transplant. Every receptor here comes from a girl aged 2 to 9 with Fanconi anemia, due to receive a stem cell transplant.

This clonotype was detected ten times or more. The V call is TRBV2, the J call TRBJ2-3; 8 bases fit TRBD1. The V segment lost 7 bases and the J segment 2 bases; nucleotides outside the gene matches: 8. The CDR3 has 15 residues. Per the germline V gene, CDR1 is SNHLY and CDR2 is FYNNEI. The CDR3 region is CASIPGQEYTDTQYF. The CDR3 nucleotides are TGTGCCAGCATTCCGGGACAGGAGTACACAGATACGCAGTATTTT.

The chain carries TRBV6-1 and TRBJ2-3; 9 bases are shared with TRBD2. From germline, CDR1 is MNHNS and CDR2 SASEGT. The CDR3 contains 13 residues. V lost 7 bases and J lost 6; bases outside the gene matches: 5. CDR3: CASTRLAGDTQYF. The CDR3 bases are TGTGCCAGCACCCGGCTAGCGGGGGATACGCAGTATTTT.

The genes are TRBV20-1 and TRBJ2-7, with unresolved D. This CDR3 has 8 residues. V lost 6 bases, J lost 7 bases, and 4 bases lay in between. CDR1 and CDR2 from the germline V gene are DFQATT and SNEGSKA (reference sequence). As DNA, the CDR3 is TGCAGTGCAGAAGAGCAGTACTTC. This gives the protein CSAEEQYF.

This sequence joins TRBV20-1 and TRBJ2-7, with 9 bases fitting TRBD2. There are 16 residues in the CDR3. The V gene's germline CDR1 is DFQATT and CDR2 SNEGSKA (reference sequence). The J segment lost 6 bases and the V segment lost 0 bases, leaving 12 bases of the junction unmatched. The CDR3 sequence is CSARDSISGSWGEQYF. CDR3 bases: TGCAGTGCTAGAGATAGTATTAGCGGGAGTTGGGGCGAGCAGTACTTC.

This clonotype has ten or more counts. The genes are TRBV15 and TRBJ1-1; no clear D. Per the germline V gene, CDR1 is LNHNV and CDR2 is YYDKDF (reference sequence). The CDR3 is 17 residues long. The V end was cut by 5 bases, the J end by 2 bases, with 21 bases between. The CDR3 is CATSGREPLTYNTEAFF. The CDR3 nucleotides read TGTGCCACCAGCGGAAGGGAACCCCTGACATATAACACTGAAGCTTTCTTT.

V usage is TRBV20-1 and J usage is TRBJ2-1; 8 positions agree with TRBD1. The CDR3 loop spans 14 amino acids. Germline V CDR1 and CDR2: DFQATT, SNEGSKA (reference sequence). After removal of 0 bases from V and 8 bases from J, the junction contained 6 bases not matched to a gene. The CDR3: CSAREATGADEQFF. CDR3 DNA: TGCAGTGCTAGAGAGGCGACAGGGGCCGATGAGCAGTTCTTC.

This chain uses TRBV7-2 with TRBJ2-7, with D perhaps TRBD2 (6 bases). The CDR3 totals 15 residues. Germline lookup yields CDR1 SGHTA and CDR2 FQGNSA. Trimming removed 6 bases at V and 2 bases at J, with 17 bases between. For the CDR3, the DNA is TGTGCCAGCAGGGGCGATAGTAGCGGTGCCTACGAGCAGTACTTC. It translates to CASRGDSSGAYEQYF.

This clonotype occurred many times. The J gene is TRBJ1-1, the V gene TRBV7-9; D is unresolved. Germline V gene lookup returns CDR1 SEHNR and CDR2 FQNEAQ (reference sequence). This CDR3 region has 12 residues. The germline V and J ends were trimmed by 6 bases and 3 bases, with 8 bases remaining between them. The CDR3 protein is CASRFEDTEAFF. CDR3 in DNA: TGTGCCAGCAGGTTTGAGGACACTGAAGCTTTCTTT.

This rearrangement joins TRBV30 to TRBJ1-5, with TRBD1 matching 8 bases. From germline, CDR1 is GTSNPN and CDR2 SVGIG (reference sequence). There are 14 residues in the CDR3. V lost 3 bases and J lost 1; bases outside the gene matches: 2. Here the CDR3 reads CAWRTGESNQPQHF. CDR3 DNA: TGTGCCTGGAGGACAGGGGAGAGCAATCAGCCCCAGCATTTT.

The table lists this clonotype with many counts. The chain recombines TRBV2 with TRBJ2-7; the D gene is possibly TRBD2 (6 bases). Trimming shortened V by 6 bases and J by 7 bases, and 16 bases separated the two germline ends. This CDR3 region has 13 residues. CDR1 and CDR2 from the germline V gene are SNHLY and FYNNEI. The CDR3 nucleotides read TGTGCCAGCAGCCAGTGGGGGGAGGAAGAGCAGTACTTC. Protein sequence: CASSQWGEEEQYF. Together with reference TRBV2 and TRBJ2-7, the CDR3 gives the full variable domain: EPEVTQTPSHQVTQMGQEVILRCVPISNHLYFYWYRQILGQKVEFLVSFYNNEISEKSEIFDDQFSVERPDGSNFTLKIRSTKLEDSAMYFCASSQWGEEEQYFGPGTRLTVT.

This clonotype has at least ten counts. The chain recombines TRBV29-1 with TRBJ2-7, with 7 bases identical to TRBD1. Germline V gene data show CDR1 as SQVTM and CDR2 as ANQGSEA. The ends lost 8 bases at V and 0 bases at J; junction bases unmatched: 10. The CDR3 has 14 residues. CDR3 bases: TGCAGCTTAACGAGCAGGGGGAGCTCCTACGAGCAGTACTTC. Protein: CSLTSRGSSYEQYF.

The chain uses TRBV20-1 and TRBJ2-7, with 15 bases identical to TRBD2. Looked up from germline, CDR1 is DFQATT and CDR2 is SNEGSKA (reference sequence). J gave up 4 bases and V 0 bases, and 16 bases lay outside the gene matches. This CDR3 region has 20 residues. CDR3 sequence: CSARDLGLAGGPFAPYEQYF. CDR3 DNA sequence: TGCAGTGCTAGAGATCTCGGACTAGCGGGAGGGCCTTTCGCCCCATACGAGCAGTACTTC.

This clonotype was detected many times. V is TRBV30 and J is TRBJ2-7, with D tentatively TRBD2 (6 bases). This CDR3 has 14 residues. Trimming took 1 base from V and 6 from J, leaving 16 bases between them. In germline, CDR1 is GTSNPN, CDR2 SVGIG (reference sequence). CDR3 loop: CAWSDSLVRGEQYF. The CDR3 DNA is TGTGCCTGGAGTGACTCACTAGTGCGGGGCGAGCAGTACTTC.

This clonotype was detected ten times or more. An end of the junction does not agree with germline; a read error may underlie this. This chain uses TRBV5-1 with TRBJ2-7; 8 bases are shared with TRBD1. Per the germline V gene, CDR1 is SGHRS and CDR2 is YFSETQ. The CDR3 totals 13 residues. The CDR3 coding sequence is TGTGCCAGCAGTTTACAGGGGGCCTACGAGCAGTACTTC. Its protein product is CASSLQGAYEQYF.

This clonotype was detected a few times. The chain joins TRBV6-5 to TRBJ1-2; D is unresolved. This CDR3 region has 13 residues. V gave up 3 bases and J gave up 2 bases, with 7 bases separating them. Germline CDR1 reads MNHEY; CDR2 reads SVGAGI. CDR3 in amino acids: CASSYGRNYGYTF. The DNA for the CDR3 is TGTGCCAGCAGTTATGGCAGGAACTATGGCTACACCTTC.

This clonotype showed up just a few times. This chain connects TRBV5-1 to TRBJ2-3; TRBD2 might be the D (5 bases). This CDR3 is built from 14 residues. Germline V gene lookup returns CDR1 SGHRS and CDR2 YFSETQ. V was clipped by 4 bases and J by 2 bases, with 11 bases between them. CDR3 loop: CASSEGAFTDTQYF. CDR3 in DNA: TGCGCCAGCAGCGAGGGCGCGTTCACAGATACGCAGTATTTT.

With regard to this clonotype: This may stem from a read error, because a much larger clone lies one nucleotide away. This chain links TRBV20-1 with TRBJ2-7; D not resolved. CDR1 and CDR2 from the germline V gene are DFQATT and SNEGSKA (reference sequence). V gave up 1 base and J gave up 3 bases, with 4 bases separating them. This CDR3 has 11 amino acids. This CDR3 is CSARADYEQYF. CDR3 nucleotides: TGCAGTGCTAGAGCGGACTACGAGCAGTACTTC.

This clonotype showed up many times. The chain employs TRBV10-3 and TRBJ2-7; unclear D gene. The CDR3 has 12 amino acids. The germline CDR1 and CDR2 sequences are ENHRY and SYGVKD. Trimming removed 4 bases from V and 4 bases from J, with 8 bases in between. The CDR3 region is CAISAVTYEQYF. CDR3 sequence (DNA): TGTGCCATCAGTGCCGTTACTTACGAGCAGTACTTC.

This clonotype has a count of ten or more. The chain combines TRBV20-1 with TRBJ2-3; D call uncertain. Germline V CDR1 and CDR2: DFQATT, SNEGSKA (reference sequence). The V end lost 6 bases, the J end lost 4 bases, and 17 bases lay between the germline ends. CDR3 length equals 14 residues. CDR3 sequence reads: CSATLSIAADTQYF. As DNA, the CDR3 is TGCAGTGCCACATTATCGATAGCAGCAGATACGCAGTATTTT.

This clonotype was observed a handful of times. This chain uses TRBV28 with TRBJ2-2; D unresolved. Per the germline V gene, CDR1 is MDHEN and CDR2 is SYDVKM. The CDR3 is made up of 16 amino acids. V was trimmed by 5 bases and J by 0 bases, leaving 13 bases between them. The CDR3 nucleotides read TGTGCCAGCAGTCCCGGACCGATAACGAACACCGGGGAGCTGTTTTTT. Translating it yields CASSPGPITNTGELFF.

This chain links TRBV2 with TRBJ2-7; D is unclear. Germline-derived CDR1 and CDR2 are SNHLY and FYNNEI. The CDR3 has 10 amino acids. V dropped 8 bases and J dropped 6 bases, with 8 bases sitting between them. The CDR3 DNA reads TGTGCCAGCGCAGGATTCGAGCAGTACTTC. It is translated as CASAGFEQYF.

This clonotype was found many times. The V and J genes are TRBV27 and TRBJ2-5; D may correspond to TRBD1 or TRBD2 (5 bases each). Germline loops: CDR1 MNHEY, CDR2 SMNVEV (reference sequence). V dropped 5 bases and J dropped 3 bases, with 16 bases sitting between them. CDR3 size: 15 residues. The CDR3 protein is CASSPQRGWKETQYF. The CDR3 DNA is TGTGCCAGCAGTCCCCAGAGGGGTTGGAAAGAGACCCAGTACTTC.